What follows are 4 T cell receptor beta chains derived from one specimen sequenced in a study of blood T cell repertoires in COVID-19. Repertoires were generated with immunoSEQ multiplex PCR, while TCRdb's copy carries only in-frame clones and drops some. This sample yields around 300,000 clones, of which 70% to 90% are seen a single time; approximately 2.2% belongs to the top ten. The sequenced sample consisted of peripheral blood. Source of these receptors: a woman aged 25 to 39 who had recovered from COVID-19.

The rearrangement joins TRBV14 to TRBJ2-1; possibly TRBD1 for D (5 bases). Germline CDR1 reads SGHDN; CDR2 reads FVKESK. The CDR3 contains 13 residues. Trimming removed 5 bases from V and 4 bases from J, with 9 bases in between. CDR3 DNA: TGTGCCAGCAGCAAGGACACGTACAATGAGCAGTTCTTC. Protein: CASSKDTYNEQFF.

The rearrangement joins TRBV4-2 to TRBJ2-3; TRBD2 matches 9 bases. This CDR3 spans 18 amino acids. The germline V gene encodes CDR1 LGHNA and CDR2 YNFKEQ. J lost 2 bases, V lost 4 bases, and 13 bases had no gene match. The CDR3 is CASSLGKGASGTTDTQYF. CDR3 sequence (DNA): TGTGCCAGCAGCCTGGGGAAGGGGGCTAGCGGGACCACAGATACGCAGTATTTT.

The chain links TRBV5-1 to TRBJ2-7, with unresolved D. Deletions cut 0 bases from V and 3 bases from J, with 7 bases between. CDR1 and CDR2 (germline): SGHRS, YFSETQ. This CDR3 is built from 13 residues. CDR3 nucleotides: TGCGCCAGCAGCTTGGCCCTTTACTACGAGCAGTACTTC. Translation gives CASSLALYYEQYF.

Written as DNA, the CDR3 is TGCGCCAGCTACAAACTCCCCGGACAGGGCAATGAGCAGTTCTTC. This gives the protein CASYKLPGQGNEQFF. The genes are TRBV5-1 and TRBJ2-1, with TRBD1 identical over 8 bases. The CDR3 runs to 15 residues. Germline values: CDR1 SGHRS, CDR2 YFSETQ. The J segment lost 6 bases and the V segment lost 7 bases, leaving 12 bases of the junction unmatched.